This TCR beta chain was identified during a study of OX40 agonist ivuxolimab in advanced cancers. The germline gives CDR1 PRHDT, CDR2 FYEKMQ (reference sequence). Trimming took 1 base from V and 3 from J; bases not matched to a gene: 9. CDR3 length: 16 amino acids. Study observations and caveats: Some of the nonresponding patients also showed low levels of normalized T-cell clonal expansion. Antigen specificity was not determined for the expanded peripheral T cells. The average count of expanded clones was higher among CD8+ T cells than among CD4+.

The protocol was immunoSEQ multiplex PCR, while the TCRdb copy is restricted to in-frame clones and leaves out a portion. The table lists 25,000 to 30,000 clones, roughly 80% of them singletons, with 15% to 20% in the top ten. Points on this clone: Its specificity is unknown.

J is TRBJ2-7 and V is TRBV13, with TRBD2 matching 7 bases. This clonotype originated in an adult with an advanced solid tumor such as melanoma, head and neck, liver or kidney cancer. This specimen consisted of CD4+ or CD8+ T cells sorted from blood, obtained in a trial of the OX40 agonist ivuxolimab. The CDR3 region is CASSLVGGRVYYEQYF. The CDR3, as DNA: TGTGCCAGCAGCTTAGTAGGCGGGAGAGTCTACTACGAGCAGTACTTC. Drawing the rest from reference TRBV13 and TRBJ2-7, the complete variable domain is AAGVIQSPRHLIKEKRETATLKCYPIPRHDTVYWYQQGPGQDPQFLISFYEKMQSDKGSIPDRFSAQQFSDYHSELNMSSLELGDSALYFCASSLVGGRVYYEQYFGPGTRLTVT.